A selection of T cell receptor beta chains follows, all from one sample in a study of T-cell memory formation after mild COVID-19. TCRdb re-analysed the 5' RACE reads in MiXCR, keeping a single row per CDR3 protein. The data show under 150,000 distinct CDR3 sequences, roughly 15% seen once. What was sequenced was PBMCs or a T cell subset sorted from them (not recorded which). The receptors stem from an adult woman who had mild COVID-19 (a few samples of this study predate the infection). Cell type and time point are not known. CDR3s include the opening cysteine and the closing phenylalanine or tryptophan. D genes are given only for firm matches. Only some rows state a clone size, as once, few, many or a class for expanded clones.

d_call | cdr3_length | j_call | v_call | clone_size | cdr3_nt | cdr3_aa
- | 13 | TRBJ2-1 | TRBV30 | few | TGTGCCTGGAGTGGGGCTACCCACAATGAGCAGTTCTTC | CAWSGATHNEQFF
- | 15 | TRBJ1-5 | TRBV4-3 | many | TGCGCCAGCAGCCAAGATTGGCAGGGAGGTCAGCCCCAGCATTTT | CASSQDWQGGQPQHF
- | 17 | TRBJ2-6 | TRBV4-1 | - | TGCGCCAGCAGCCAAGATGGGTTCAGGACTGGGGCCAACGTCCTGACTTTC | CASSQDGFRTGANVLTF
- | 16 | TRBJ2-3 | TRBV7-9 | - | TGTGCAAGCAGCTTAGAGTACCTCCTAGGTACAGATACGCAGTATTTT | CASSLEYLLGTDTQYF
- | 14 | TRBJ1-1 | TRBV5-1 | few | TGCGCCAGCAGCCGGGACACAGAATACACTGAAGCTTTCTTT | CASSRDTEYTEAFF
TRBD1 | 14 | TRBJ2-5 | TRBV29-1 | few | TGCAGCGCTGTGGGGGGACAGGGGGCAAAGACCCAGTACTTC | CSAVGGQGAKTQYF
TRBD1 | 15 | TRBJ2-3 | TRBV5-4 | few | TGTGCCAGCAGCCCCCGGACAGGGGCCACAGATACGCAGTATTTT | CASSPRTGATDTQYF
- | 15 | TRBJ1-1 | TRBV7-6 | many | TGTGCCAGCAGCTTAGTCGGGGTGGAGAACACTGAAGCTTTCTTT | CASSLVGVENTEAFF
- | 13 | TRBJ2-3 | TRBV5-1 | - | TGCGCCAGCAGCACCCTGACAGGAAATACGCAGTATTTT | CASSTLTGNTQYF
- | 16 | TRBJ2-1 | TRBV19 | few | TGTGCCAGTAGTATGGGGGTGATCCGACTAGATAATGAGCAGTTCTTC | CASSMGVIRLDNEQFF
- | 14 | TRBJ2-1 | TRBV7-6 | - | TGTGCCAGCAGACCCCGGGGGGCGAAGAATGAGCAGTTCTTC | CASRPRGAKNEQFF
- | 10 | TRBJ2-5 | TRBV29-1 | - | TGCAGCGTGACCTCCCCGACCCAGTACTTC | CSVTSPTQYF
- | 15 | TRBJ1-1 | TRBV27 | - | TGTGCCAGCAGTTCTCAGCAGGGAATGAACACTGAAGCTTTCTTT | CASSSQQGMNTEAFF
- | 13 | TRBJ2-7 | TRBV5-1 | - | TGCGCCAGCAGCTTACTAGGTCCAGACGAGCAGTACTTC | CASSLLGPDEQYF
TRBD1 | 13 | TRBJ1-5 | TRBV3-1 | few | TGTGCCAGCAGCCAAGACCGACAGGGGTCCCAGCATTTT | CASSQDRQGSQHF
TRBD1 | 15 | TRBJ2-7 | TRBV29-1 | - | TGCAGCGTTGAGGGGACAGCTGATAAACCCTACGAGCAGTACTTC | CSVEGTADKPYEQYF
TRBD1 | 12 | TRBJ1-1 | TRBV29-1 | - | TGCAGCGTTGGGACAGGGGTCTCTGAAGCTTTCTTT | CSVGTGVSEAFF
TRBD2 | 14 | TRBJ2-7 | TRBV5-1 | - | TGCGCCAGCAGCTTGGTCGGACTAGACTACGAGCAGTACTTC | CASSLVGLDYEQYF
- | 15 | TRBJ1-1 | TRBV11-2 | few | TGTGCCAGCAGCTTACTTTCGTTCTCAAACACTGAAGCTTTCTTT | CASSLLSFSNTEAFF
- | 12 | TRBJ2-1 | TRBV12-3/TRBV12-4 | - | TGTGCCAGCAGTTTAGTTGGCGACCCTCAGTTCTTC | CASSLVGDPQFF
- | 16 | TRBJ1-6 | TRBV5-5 | few | TGTGCCAGCAGCTTGGCATTATCGGGCCTTAGTTCACCCCTCCACTTT | CASSLALSGLSSPLHF
- | 15 | TRBJ2-2 | TRBV5-1 | few | TGCGCCAGCAGCTTGGCCTACGGTGATTCCGGGGAGCTGTTTTTT | CASSLAYGDSGELFF
- | 19 | TRBJ2-3 | TRBV5-1 | - | TGCGCCAGCAGCTTGGTGGGGACATCAGACACCTTTAGCACAGATACGCAGTATTTT | CASSLVGTSDTFSTDTQYF
TRBD1 | 15 | TRBJ2-5 | TRBV4-1 | - | TGCGCCAGCAGCCAAGGGGACAGGGACATGGAGACCCAGTACTTC | CASSQGDRDMETQYF
- | 15 | TRBJ1-6 | TRBV9 | few | TGTGCCAGCAGCGTAGAAGGGGGAAAAAATTCACCCCTCCACTTT | CASSVEGGKNSPLHF
- | 15 | TRBJ1-1 | TRBV5-1 | - | TGCGCCAGCAGCTTGGGTCCGACAATGAACACTGAAGCTTTCTTT | CASSLGPTMNTEAFF
- | 13 | TRBJ2-1 | TRBV6-4 | few | TGTGCCAGCAGTGACTCGGGACCCCGGGCCCAGTTCTTC | CASSDSGPRAQFF
- | 12 | TRBJ1-1 | TRBV20-1 | few | TGCAGTGCTAGAGGAGGGAACACTGAAGCTTTCTTT | CSARGGNTEAFF
TRBD2 | 14 | TRBJ2-3 | TRBV25-1 | - | TGTGCCAGCAGACCGAGCGGGGGGACAGATACGCAGTATTTT | CASRPSGGTDTQYF
TRBD1 | 17 | TRBJ2-6 | TRBV27 | - | TGTGCCAGCCTCCCGGACAGGGCCCTACTCGGGGCCAACGTCCTGACTTTC | CASLPDRALLGANVLTF
- | 17 | TRBJ2-6 | TRBV6-5 | few | TGTGCCAGCTCCCTCCGGGGCCGAAGCTCTGGGGCCAACGTCCTGACTTTC | CASSLRGRSSGANVLTF
TRBD1 | 14 | TRBJ1-3 | TRBV9 | few | TGTGCCAGCAGCCCCGGGACAGCCGGAAACACCATATATTTT | CASSPGTAGNTIYF
- | 15 | TRBJ2-1 | TRBV9 | - | TGTGCCAGCAGCGTAGCACAGGCCTCCTACAATGAGCAGTTCTTC | CASSVAQASYNEQFF
TRBD1 | 13 | TRBJ2-2 | TRBV30 | few | TGTGCCTGGAGTCGACAGGGCACCGGGGAGCTGTTTTTT | CAWSRQGTGELFF
- | 16 | TRBJ2-1 | TRBV7-9 | few | TGTGCCAGCAGCCAAAAAGCGGCAGGGGTATTCTTTGAGCAGTTCTTC | CASSQKAAGVFFEQFF
- | 14 | TRBJ2-7 | TRBV7-2 | - | TGTGCCAGCAGCCCTCAGGTTAGCTCCTACGAGCAGTACTTC | CASSPQVSSYEQYF
TRBD1 | 14 | TRBJ2-1 | TRBV5-1 | - | TGCGCCAGCAGCTTGGCACAGGGGATTAGGGAGCAGTTCTTC | CASSLAQGIREQFF
- | 14 | TRBJ2-3 | TRBV6-2/TRBV6-3 | few | TGTGCCAGCAGTTATTGGTCCGGCACAGATACGCAGTATTTT | CASSYWSGTDTQYF
- | 12 | TRBJ2-7 | TRBV7-9 | many | TGTGCCAGCAGCTTAGCCAGGGGCGAGCAGTACTTC | CASSLARGEQYF
TRBD1 | 13 | TRBJ1-1 | TRBV7-9 | few | TGTGCCAGCAGCCGGGACAGCAACACTGAAGCTTTCTTT | CASSRDSNTEAFF
- | 13 | TRBJ1-2 | TRBV6-5 | few | TGTGCCAGCAGTTACCGCAAGAACTATGGCTACACCTTC | CASSYRKNYGYTF
- | 15 | TRBJ2-1 | TRBV14 | - | TGTGCCAGCACCGAGGAGCCCGGTCTTTACAATGAGCAGTTCTTC | CASTEEPGLYNEQFF
- | 16 | TRBJ2-2 | TRBV27 | - | TGTGCCAGCAGTTCCGTGGGGCGGGTCCCTTCCGGGGAGCTGTTTTTT | CASSSVGRVPSGELFF
TRBD2 | 15 | TRBJ2-3 | TRBV12-3/TRBV12-4 | - | TGTGCCAGCAGTTTCCGGACTAGCGGGACAGATACGCAGTATTTT | CASSFRTSGTDTQYF
TRBD1 | 14 | TRBJ1-5 | TRBV12-3/TRBV12-4 | - | TGTGCCAGCAGTTTAAACAGGGGAGGTCAGCCCCAGCATTTT | CASSLNRGGQPQHF
TRBD1 | 16 | TRBJ2-1 | TRBV9 | few | TGTGCCAGCAGCGCTCCCCGGGACAGGGGTTTCAATGAGCAGTTCTTC | CASSAPRDRGFNEQFF
- | 15 | TRBJ2-1 | TRBV7-2 | - | TGTGCCAGCAGCTCCCTTCAAGCCTCTACCCCTGAGCAGTTCTTC | CASSSLQASTPEQFF
- | 15 | TRBJ2-6 | TRBV19 | - | TGTGCCAGCGGCGTTTCAGGAGCTGGGGCCAACGTCCTGACTTTC | CASGVSGAGANVLTF
- | 14 | TRBJ2-2 | TRBV7-3 | - | TGTGCCAGCAGCCCAGGAATAGTGGGAGGGGAGCTGTTTTTT | CASSPGIVGGELFF
- | 11 | TRBJ2-1 | TRBV7-7 | - | TGTGCTAGCAGCACCCCCCATGAGCAGTTCTTC | CASSTPHEQFF
- | 16 | TRBJ2-4 | TRBV18 | few | TGTGCCAGCTCACCGGAGCGGGGACAAGCCAAAAACATTCAGTACTTC | CASSPERGQAKNIQYF
TRBD2 | 16 | TRBJ2-7 | TRBV20-1 | - | TGCAGTGCTAGAGATAGGAGCGGGGGGCCGAACTACGAGCAGTACTTC | CSARDRSGGPNYEQYF
TRBD2 | 16 | TRBJ2-1 | TRBV29-1 | few | TGCAGCGTTGAAGGATTTAGCGGGGCAACCTACAATGAGCAGTTCTTC | CSVEGFSGATYNEQFF
- | 12 | TRBJ1-3 | TRBV29-1 | - | TGCAGCGTAAGAGATCCCGGAAACACCATATATTTT | CSVRDPGNTIYF